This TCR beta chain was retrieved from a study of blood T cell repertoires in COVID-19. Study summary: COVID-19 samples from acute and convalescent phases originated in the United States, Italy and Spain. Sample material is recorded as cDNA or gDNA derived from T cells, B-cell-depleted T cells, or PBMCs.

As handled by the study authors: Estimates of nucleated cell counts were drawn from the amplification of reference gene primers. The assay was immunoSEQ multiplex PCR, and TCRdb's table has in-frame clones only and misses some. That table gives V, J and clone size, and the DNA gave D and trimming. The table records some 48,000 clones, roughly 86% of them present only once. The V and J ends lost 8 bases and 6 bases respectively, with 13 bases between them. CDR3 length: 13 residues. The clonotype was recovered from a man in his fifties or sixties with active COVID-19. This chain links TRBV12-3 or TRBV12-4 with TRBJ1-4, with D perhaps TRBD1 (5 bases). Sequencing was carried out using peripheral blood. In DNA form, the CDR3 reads TGTGCCAGCCCGGGACTGACGGATGAAAAACTGTTTTTT. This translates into CASPGLTDEKLFF.